Sequencing of this T cell receptor beta chain was carried out in a study of early stage breast cancer tumors. Produced via immunoSEQ multiplex PCR; TCRdb's table is partial and in-frame only. Of over a thousand clones listed, 70% to 80% are singletons. The sequence was obtained from a person aged 50-59 years with breast cancer. The sequencing sample was made of normal breast tissue next to the tumor.

CDR3 amino acids: CASSQDDRDREDQYF. The CDR3 bases are TGCGCCAGCAGCCAAGACGATAGGGACAGGGAGGACCAGTACTTC. The rearrangement joins TRBV4-1 to TRBJ2-5; 9 bases fit TRBD1. This CDR3 comprises 15 residues. CDR1 MGHRA and CDR2 YSYEKL come from the germline V gene. V lost 0 bases, J lost 10 bases, and 9 bases stayed unmatched.